The clone carrying this T cell receptor (beta chain) was observed at least ten times. Its antigen is still unknown. Template material for amplifying TCR beta CDR3 regions consisted of RNA transcripts. Using the HTBI primer set, a first-round RT-PCR was run on the TCR CDR3. TCRdb reprocessed the multiplex PCR reads with MiXCR, giving one entry per CDR3 protein. The table includes around 450,000 distinct CDR3 sequences, around 14% detected once. The sample comes from a study of T cells in Graves' hyperthyroidism and ophthalmopathy. J lost 1 base, V lost 4 bases, and 3 bases had no gene match. The length of the CDR3 is 14 residues. Germline V gene sequence: CDR1 SNHLY, CDR2 FYNNEI. General observations from the study: Through a model of 13 V-J features, ophthalmopathy was separated from stable hyperthyroidism.

Disease duration under 2 months; hyperthyroidism patients were aged 18 to 65. What was sequenced was blood. This TCR was recovered from a young woman with Graves' hyperthyroidism. The chain uses TRBV2 and TRBJ2-7; 8 bases are shared with TRBD1. CDR3 DNA sequence: TGTGCCAGCAGTGGTTGGACAGGGTCCTACGAGCAGTACTTC. Its protein product is CASSGWTGSYEQYF.